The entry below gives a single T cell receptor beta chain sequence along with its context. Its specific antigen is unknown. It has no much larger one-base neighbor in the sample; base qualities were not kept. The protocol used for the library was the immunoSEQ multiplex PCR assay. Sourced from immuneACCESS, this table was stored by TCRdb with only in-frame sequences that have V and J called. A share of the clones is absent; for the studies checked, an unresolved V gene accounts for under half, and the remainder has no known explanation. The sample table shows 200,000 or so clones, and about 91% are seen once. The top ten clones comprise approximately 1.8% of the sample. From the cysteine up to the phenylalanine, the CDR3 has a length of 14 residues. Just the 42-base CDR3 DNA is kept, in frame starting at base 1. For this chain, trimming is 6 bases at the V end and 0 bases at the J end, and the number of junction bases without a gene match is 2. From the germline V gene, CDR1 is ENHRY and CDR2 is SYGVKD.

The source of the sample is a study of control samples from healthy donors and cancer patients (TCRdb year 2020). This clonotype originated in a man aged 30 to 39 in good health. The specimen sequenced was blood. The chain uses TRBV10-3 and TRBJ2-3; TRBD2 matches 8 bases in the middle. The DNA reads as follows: TGTGCCATCAGGGGCGGGGGGAGCACAGATACGCAGTATTTT. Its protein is CAIRGGGSTDTQYF.